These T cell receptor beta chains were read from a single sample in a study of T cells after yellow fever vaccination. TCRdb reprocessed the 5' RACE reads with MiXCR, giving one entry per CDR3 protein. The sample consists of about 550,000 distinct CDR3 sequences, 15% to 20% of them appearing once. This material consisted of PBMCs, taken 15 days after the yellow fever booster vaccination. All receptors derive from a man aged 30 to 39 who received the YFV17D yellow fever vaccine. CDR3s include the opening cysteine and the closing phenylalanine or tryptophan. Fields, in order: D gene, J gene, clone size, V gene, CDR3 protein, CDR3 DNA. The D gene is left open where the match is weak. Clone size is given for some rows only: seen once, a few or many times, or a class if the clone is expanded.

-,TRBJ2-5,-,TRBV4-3,CASSQDFRGHRETQYF,TGCGCCAGCAGCCAAGATTTCCGGGGCCACAGGGAGACCCAGTACTTC
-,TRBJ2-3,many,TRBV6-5,CASSSSLQAVTDTQYF,TGTGCCAGCAGTTCCAGCCTCCAGGCCGTCACAGATACGCAGTATTTT
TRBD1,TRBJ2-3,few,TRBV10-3,CAISESGQDADTQYF,TGTGCCATCAGTGAGTCTGGACAGGACGCAGATACGCAGTATTTT
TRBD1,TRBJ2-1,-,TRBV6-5,CASSYSTRWDRGSGNEQFF,TGTGCCAGCAGTTACTCGACTCGTTGGGACAGGGGCTCGGGCAATGAGCAGTTCTTC
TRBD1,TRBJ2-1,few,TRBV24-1,CATSDATGAYYNEQFF,TGTGCCACCAGTGACGCAACAGGGGCCTACTACAATGAGCAGTTCTTC
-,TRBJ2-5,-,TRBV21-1,CASSTWGPGKNQETQYF,TGTGCCAGCAGCACCTGGGGACCGGGGAAAAACCAAGAGACCCAGTACTTC
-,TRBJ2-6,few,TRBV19,CASSMRGTGANVLTF,TGTGCCAGTAGTATGAGGGGTACTGGGGCCAACGTCCTGACTTTC
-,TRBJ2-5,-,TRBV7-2,CASSLALRTVETQYF,TGTGCCAGCAGCTTAGCTCTGAGGACGGTAGAGACCCAGTACTTC
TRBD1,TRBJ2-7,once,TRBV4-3,CASSQASTGGGYEQYF,TGCGCCAGCAGCCAAGCCTCGACAGGGGGAGGCTACGAGCAGTACTTC
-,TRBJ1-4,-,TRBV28,CASSRQKNEKLFF,TGTGCCAGCTCTCGACAGAAGAATGAAAAACTGTTTTTT
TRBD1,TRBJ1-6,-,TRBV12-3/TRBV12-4,CASSRTGQSPLHF,TGTGCCAGCAGTAGGACAGGGCAATCACCCCTCCACTTT
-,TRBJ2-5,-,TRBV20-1,CSAKLWSGFQETQYF,TGCAGTGCTAAGCTCTGGAGCGGTTTTCAAGAGACCCAGTACTTC
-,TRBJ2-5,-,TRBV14,CASSPLGGATLGETQYF,TGTGCCAGCAGCCCCTTAGGGGGGGCCACCCTGGGGGAGACCCAGTACTTC
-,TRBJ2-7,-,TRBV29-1,CSVLDSYEQYF,TGCAGCGTCCTGGACAGTTACGAGCAGTACTTC